This T cell receptor beta chain stems from a study of spatial heterogeneity in lung cancer. A unique molecular identifier was carried by every single TCR cDNA molecule. TCRdb called the 5' RACE reads again in MiXCR, with one record for every CDR3 protein. The data contain some 12,000 distinct CDR3 sequences, 14% of them singletons. Germline V gene data show CDR1 as DFQATT and CDR2 as SNEGSKA (reference sequence). The CDR3 is 16 amino acids. Trimming pared 0 bases from V and 1 base from J, leaving 14 bases between. The time point here: sample taken at primary tumor resection. Material for sequencing was whole RNA from tumor, nontumor lung or frozen PBMC, left unsorted. Within the sample, this clonotype is medium-sized.

The sample consisted of PBMCs, taken at surgery. This TCR derives from a female donor with early-stage non-small cell lung cancer. The chain combines TRBV20-1 with TRBJ2-3; D is perhaps TRBD2 (5 bases). CDR3 DNA: TGCAGTGCTAGAGACCCTCGCGGGTCGGGCACAGATACGCAGTATTTT. This codes for CSARDPRGSGTDTQYF.